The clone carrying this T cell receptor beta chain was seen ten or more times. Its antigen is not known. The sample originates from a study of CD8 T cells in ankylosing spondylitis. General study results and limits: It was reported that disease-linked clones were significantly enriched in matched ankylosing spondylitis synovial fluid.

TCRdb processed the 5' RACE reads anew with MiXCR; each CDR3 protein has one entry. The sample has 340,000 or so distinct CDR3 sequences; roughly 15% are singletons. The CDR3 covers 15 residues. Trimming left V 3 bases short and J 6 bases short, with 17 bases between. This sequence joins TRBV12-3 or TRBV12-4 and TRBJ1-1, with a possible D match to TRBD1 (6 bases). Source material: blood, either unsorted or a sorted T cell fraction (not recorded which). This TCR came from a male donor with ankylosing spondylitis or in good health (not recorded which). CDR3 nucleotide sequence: TGTGCCAGCAGTTTTATTCCCCCGGGGGGGCCTGAAGCTTTCTTT. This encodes CASSFIPPGGPEAFF.